These T cell receptor beta chains were read from a single sample in a study of blood T cell repertoires in COVID-19. Using immunoSEQ multiplex PCR, the repertoire was profiled, and TCRdb retains in-frame clones only, with some absent. The sample has about 120,000 clones; around 88% are singletons. Sequenced sample: peripheral blood. The receptor set was obtained from a woman between 45 and 60 years old with active or convalescent COVID-19. The CDR3 runs from the conserved cysteine through the conserved F or W. D genes are given only for firm matches. Clone size is not always given. Where it is, it says once, few, many or a class for expanded clones.

CDR3aa	CDR3nt	abundance	v_gene	j_gene	d_gene
CASSAGLAGGRSYEQYF	TGTGCCAGCAGCGCCGGACTAGCGGGAGGACGATCCTACGAGCAGTACTTC	-	TRBV13	TRBJ2-7	TRBD2
CASSSRQGSTEAFF	TGTGCCAGCAGTTCCCGACAGGGGAGCACTGAAGCTTTCTTT	-	TRBV6-1	TRBJ1-1	TRBD1
CSVPGQGTYEQYF	TGCAGCGTCCCGGGACAGGGGACCTACGAGCAGTACTTC	-	TRBV29-1	TRBJ2-7	TRBD1
CASSYGQGNEQYF	TGTGCCAGCAGTTATGGACAGGGAAACGAGCAGTACTTC	-	TRBV6-2/TRBV6-3	TRBJ2-7	TRBD1
CASTIGLAGINEQFF	TGTGCCAGTACCATAGGACTAGCGGGAATCAATGAGCAGTTCTTC	-	TRBV2	TRBJ2-1	TRBD2
CASSLTAGGEQYF	TGTGCCAGCAGCTTAACAGCGGGAGGCGAGCAGTACTTC	once	TRBV7-9	TRBJ2-7	TRBD2
CASSSEGGGYGYTF	TGTGCCAGCAGTTCCGAGGGAGGGGGCTATGGCTACACCTTC	-	TRBV6-5	TRBJ1-2	-
CASRDHGGRDTQYF	TGTGCCAGCAGGGACCACGGAGGACGGGATACGCAGTATTTT	-	TRBV6-5	TRBJ2-3	-
CATSRGYEQFF	TGTGCCACCAGTCGCGGCTATGAGCAGTTCTTC	-	TRBV24-1	TRBJ2-1	-
CASSTGQGRETQYF	TGTGCCAGTAGTACCGGACAGGGTAGGGAGACCCAGTACTTC	-	TRBV19	TRBJ2-5	TRBD1
CASSAWEEGTEAFF	TGTGCCAGCAGCGCTTGGGAGGAGGGCACTGAAGCTTTCTTT	-	TRBV9	TRBJ1-1	-